This entry lists 24 T cell receptor beta chains sequenced from one sample in a study of T cells in Graves' hyperthyroidism and ophthalmopathy. TCR beta CDR3 sequences were amplified from RNA transcripts. First-round RT-PCR with HTBI primers amplified the TCR CDR3 region. TCRdb analysed the multiplex PCR reads with MiXCR anew, one entry per CDR3 protein. The sample has roughly 400,000 distinct CDR3 sequences, about 15% seen once. Input material: blood. The source is a woman between 18 and 29 years old with Graves' hyperthyroidism that later progressed to Graves' ophthalmopathy.

The V gene is TRBV9, the J gene TRBJ1-3; D not resolved. V dropped 1 base and J dropped 5 bases, with 13 bases sitting between them. Germline CDR1 is SGDLS and CDR2 is YYNGEE. This CDR3 is 15 amino acids long. CDR3: CASSVCQVERNTIYF. For the CDR3, the DNA is TGTGCCAGCAGCGTATGCCAGGTGGAAAGAAACACCATATATTTT. Combining the CDR3 with reference TRBV9 and TRBJ1-3 gives the whole variable domain DSGVTQTPKHLITATGQRVTLRCSPRSGDLSVYWYQQSLDQGLQFLIQYYNGEERAKGNILERFSAQQFPDLHSELNLSSLELGDSALYFCASSVCQVERNTIYFGEGSWLTVV.

This chain joins TRBV6-1 and TRBJ2-2, with 7 bases identical to TRBD2. The CDR3 contains 14 residues. Germline V gives CDR1 MNHNS, CDR2 SASEGT. Trimming cost V 1 base and J 8 bases; bases outside gene matches: 4. CDR3 residues: CASSEEAGVGELFF. As DNA, the CDR3 is TGTGCCAGCAGTGAAGAGGCGGGGGTGGGGGAGCTGTTTTTT.

This clonotype was seen ten or more times. This chain connects TRBV20-1 to TRBJ2-5, with 10 bases identical to TRBD2. This CDR3 is 15 amino acids long. Per the germline V gene, CDR1 is DFQATT and CDR2 is SNEGSKA (reference sequence). Trimming at V came to 0 bases and at J to 5 bases, leaving 6 bases not matched to a gene. CDR3 sequence reads: CSARDLAGVRETQYF. As DNA, the CDR3 is TGCAGTGCTAGAGATCTAGCGGGAGTGCGGGAGACCCAGTACTTC.

This clonotype was detected ten times or more. The J gene is TRBJ2-3, the V gene TRBV20-1; 10 bases align to TRBD2. Losses at the gene ends were 6 bases for V and 5 bases for J; bases not matched to a gene: 8. CDR3 length: 14 residues. Per germline, CDR1 DFQATT and CDR2 SNEGSKA (reference sequence). The CDR3 spells CSARLAGARDTQYF. CDR3 DNA: TGCAGTGCCAGGCTAGCGGGAGCTAGAGATACGCAGTATTTT.

The rearrangement joins TRBV19 to TRBJ2-3, with D possibly called TRBD1 or TRBD2 (5 bases each). CDR1 is LNHDA, CDR2 SQIVND, per germline (reference sequence). V was cut by 0 bases and J by 3 bases, with 16 bases left in between. The CDR3 covers 17 residues. CDR3 nucleotides: TGTGCCAGTAGTATAGATCCGGGACGGCGACCAACAGATACGCAGTATTTT. Protein product: CASSIDPGRRPTDTQYF.

There are a few counts of this clonotype. The CDR3 DNA reads as TGCGCCAGCAGCTTGGGGTACGGGACAGGCCGCAATCAGCCCCAGCATTTT. It codes for CASSLGYGTGRNQPQHF. The chain carries TRBV5-1 and TRBJ1-5; the match to TRBD1 covers 8 bases. V lost 0 bases, J lost 2 bases, and 7 bases stayed unmatched. CDR3 length: 17 residues. The germline gives CDR1 SGHRS, CDR2 YFSETQ.

The CDR3 protein is CASSSGGGATNEKLFF. The CDR3 region has the DNA TGCGCCAGCAGCTCGGGGGGGGGAGCGACTAATGAAAAACTGTTTTTT. The rearrangement uses TRBV5-1 and TRBJ1-4; TRBD1 is a possible D gene (5 bases). The germline CDR1 and CDR2 sequences are SGHRS and YFSETQ. V was pared by 3 bases and J by 2 bases, with 14 bases between. CDR3 size: 16 residues. The full variable domain, completed using reference TRBV5-1 and TRBJ1-4, is KAGVTQTPRYLIKTRGQQVTLSCSPISGHRSVSWYQQTPGQGLQFLFEYFSETQRNKGNFPGRFSGRQFSNSRSEMNVSTLELGDSALYLCASSSGGGATNEKLFFGSGTQLSVL.

This clonotype was counted at least ten times. This chain connects TRBV13 to TRBJ2-1; D is possibly TRBD1 (6 bases). Between the trimmed V and J ends, which lost 5 bases and 8 bases, there was a span of 16 bases. CDR3 length: 14 amino acids. The germline CDR1 and CDR2 sequences are PRHDT and FYEKMQ (reference sequence). The CDR3 spells CASSPLQGSHEQFF. DNA for the CDR3: TGTGCCAGCAGCCCCCTCCAGGGGTCGCATGAGCAGTTCTTC.

The rearrangement joins TRBV20-1 to TRBJ2-3, with D unresolved. V lost 6 bases to trimming and J lost 1 base, with 14 bases between them. This CDR3 contains 14 residues. Germline CDR1 and CDR2: DFQATT and SNEGSKA (reference sequence). Written as DNA, the CDR3 is TGCAGTGCACCCAACCTCCAGGGCACAGATACGCAGTATTTT. Its translation is CSAPNLQGTDTQYF.

This clonotype was counted ten times or more. The chain combines TRBV7-9 with TRBJ1-5, with unresolved D. The germline gives CDR1 SEHNR, CDR2 FQNEAQ (reference sequence). The V end was cut by 6 bases, the J end by 7 bases, with 10 bases between. The CDR3 totals 12 residues. This CDR3 is CASSSEEQPQHF. The CDR3 bases are TGTGCCAGCAGTTCAGAAGAACAGCCCCAGCATTTT.

This clonotype was seen repeatedly, ten times or more. The CDR3 sequence is CASSPSTGTLIYEQYF. The CDR3 coding sequence is TGTGCCAGCAGTCCCTCCACCGGGACCTTGATTTACGAGCAGTACTTC. The chain couples TRBV27 to TRBJ2-7; D tentatively fits TRBD1 or TRBD2 (5 bases each). Germline assignment: CDR1 MNHEY and CDR2 SMNVEV (reference sequence). The CDR3 loop spans 16 amino acids. The germline V and J ends were trimmed by 5 bases and 4 bases, with 21 bases remaining between them.

This clonotype was seen at least ten times. This chain uses TRBV5-1 with TRBJ2-3; 13 bases agree with TRBD2. V gave up 4 bases and J gave up 3 bases; unmatched junction bases: 5. Germline loops: CDR1 SGHRS, CDR2 YFSETQ. The CDR3 has 16 residues. The CDR3 bases are TGCGCCAGCAGCACAAAGGGACTAGCGGGAACAGATACGCAGTATTTT. This sequence encodes CASSTKGLAGTDTQYF.

The chain uses TRBV28 and TRBJ2-7, with D possibly being TRBD1 (6 bases). The V end lost 6 bases, the J end lost 4 bases, and 10 bases lay between the germline ends. Per germline, CDR1 MDHEN and CDR2 SYDVKM. CDR3 size: 12 residues. The CDR3, as DNA: TGTGCCAGCAGGAAGAGGGGGTACGAGCAGTACTTC. Translation: CASRKRGYEQYF.

The chain couples TRBV12-3 or TRBV12-4 to TRBJ1-1; D perhaps matches TRBD1 (5 bases). This CDR3 region has 14 residues. Trimming cost V 6 bases and J 5 bases, with 16 bases left between them. Written as DNA, the CDR3 is TGTGCCAGCAGCCGGAGCCAGGGAGGGACTGAAGCTTTCTTT. Amino acids: CASSRSQGGTEAFF.

This clonotype was observed at least ten times. The chain is built from TRBV5-1 and TRBJ2-3, with D uncertain. Germline assignment: CDR1 SGHRS and CDR2 YFSETQ. Trimming removed 0 bases from V and 1 base from J, with 12 bases in between. CDR3 length: 16 residues. The CDR3 DNA is TGCGCCAGCAGCTTGGGGACGGGTTCGGGCACAGATACGCAGTATTTT. Its translation: CASSLGTGSGTDTQYF.

This sequence joins TRBV4-2 and TRBJ1-1; 7 bases fit TRBD1. The germline V gene has CDR1 LGHNA and CDR2 YNFKEQ. This CDR3 has 15 residues. The V gene end was trimmed by 0 bases and the J gene end by 0 bases; junction bases not matched to a gene: 1. CDR3 sequence reads: CASSQEDRMNTEAFF. The CDR3 DNA sequence: TGTGCCAGCAGCCAAGAGGACAGGATGAACACTGAAGCTTTCTTT.

V is TRBV4-1 and J is TRBJ2-7; D gene ambiguous. Germline CDR1 MGHRA, CDR2 YSYEKL. Trimming took off 1 base at V and 3 bases at J, with 13 bases between the two ends. The CDR3 has 15 amino acids. Written as DNA, the CDR3 is TGCGCCAGCAGCCAAGCGTACAGCAAGGGCTACGAGCAGTACTTC. Protein sequence: CASSQAYSKGYEQYF.

In this sample, this clonotype turned up a few times. The V and J genes are TRBV14 and TRBJ2-7; tentatively, D is TRBD2 (6 bases). Per the germline V gene, CDR1 is SGHDN and CDR2 is FVKESK. This CDR3 region has 15 residues. V dropped 2 bases and J dropped 4 bases, with 15 bases sitting between them. CDR3 residues: CASSQSGLLLYEQYF. CDR3 nucleotide sequence: TGTGCCAGCAGCCAATCGGGACTTCTACTATACGAGCAGTACTTC. Based on the CDR3 plus reference TRBV14 and TRBJ2-7, the full variable domain is EAGVTQFPSHSVIEKGQTVTLRCDPISGHDNLYWYRRVMGKEIKFLLHFVKESKQDESGMPNNRFLAERTGGTYSTLKVQPAELEDSGVYFCASSQSGLLLYEQYFGPGTRLTVT.

The sample holds a few counts of this clonotype. The chain carries TRBV7-2 and TRBJ2-7; tentatively, D is TRBD2 (5 bases). The germline gives CDR1 SGHTA, CDR2 FQGNSA. V was clipped by 2 bases and J by 3 bases, with 8 bases between them. CDR3 length: 13 residues. Here the CDR3 DNA reads TGTGCCAGCAGCTTAACTAGTATCTACGAGCAGTACTTC. This sequence encodes CASSLTSIYEQYF.

The chain employs TRBV5-5 and TRBJ1-3, with TRBD1 matching over 8 bases. The junction had 3 bases not matched to a gene; V was cut back by 2 bases and J by 2 bases. The V gene's germline CDR1 is SGHKS and CDR2 YYEKEE (reference sequence). The CDR3 length is 15 residues. The CDR3 region has the DNA TGTGCCAGCAGCTTTACAGGGGGACCTGGAAACACCATATATTTT. Amino acid sequence: CASSFTGGPGNTIYF. The full variable domain, completed using reference TRBV5-5 and TRBJ1-3, is DAGVTQSPTHLIKTRGQQVTLRCSPISGHKSVSWYQQVLGQGPQFIFQYYEKEERGRGNFPDRFSARQFPNYSSELNVNALLLGDSALYLCASSFTGGPGNTIYFGEGSWLTVV.

In this sample, this clonotype turned up many times. The CDR3 region is CSGDGGPNTEAFF. The CDR3 DNA sequence: TGCAGTGGGGATGGGGGGCCTAACACTGAAGCTTTCTTT. The V call is TRBV20-1, the J call TRBJ1-1, with D possibly TRBD1 on 6 matching bases. Trimming removed 7 bases at V and 2 bases at J, with 14 bases between. This CDR3 is 13 amino acids long. The V gene's germline CDR1 is DFQATT and CDR2 SNEGSKA (reference sequence).

This sequence joins TRBV7-9 and TRBJ2-7; TRBD1 matches at 7 bases. CDR1 SEHNR and CDR2 FQNEAQ come from the germline V gene (reference sequence). V lost 1 base, J lost 4 bases, and 4 bases stayed unmatched. The CDR3 length is 14 residues. As DNA, the CDR3 is TGTGCCAGCAGCTTAGTCCAGGGGGAATACGAGCAGTACTTC. Encoded protein: CASSLVQGEYEQYF. The full variable domain, with the rest looked up from reference TRBV7-9 and TRBJ2-7, is DTGVSQNPRHKITKRGQNVTFRCDPISEHNRLYWYRQTLGQGPEFLTYFQNEAQLEKSRLLSDRFSAERPKGSFSTLEIQRTEQGDSAMYLCASSLVQGEYEQYFGPGTRLTVT.

This clonotype was counted between two and nine times. The V and J genes are TRBV3-1 and TRBJ1-1, with 10 bases aligning to TRBD1. After removal of 1 base from V and 6 bases from J, the junction contained 2 bases not matched to a gene. Germline values: CDR1 LGHDT, CDR2 YNNKEL (reference sequence). The CDR3 is 14 residues long. Written as DNA, the CDR3 is TGTGCCAGCAGCCAAGCCGGGACAGGGGCTGAAGCTTTCTTT. Protein: CASSQAGTGAEAFF. Based on the CDR3 plus reference TRBV3-1 and TRBJ1-1, the full variable domain is DTAVSQTPKYLVTQMGNDKSIKCEQNLGHDTMYWYKQDSKKFLKIMFSYNNKELIINETVPNRFSPKSPDKAHLNLHINSLELGDSAVYFCASSQAGTGAEAFFGQGTRLTVV.

This clonotype appeared many times. CDR3 loop: CATNSGRGVLGNEQFF. In DNA form, the CDR3 reads TGTGCCACGAATAGCGGTCGGGGGGTTTTGGGCAATGAGCAGTTCTTC. This rearrangement joins TRBV2 to TRBJ2-1; 7 positions agree with TRBD2. The trim removed 10 bases at V and 6 bases at J, leaving 18 bases unmatched. This CDR3 has 16 amino acids. The germline gives CDR1 SNHLY, CDR2 FYNNEI.